These T cell receptor beta chains were read from a single sample in a study of cytomegalovirus exposure and HLA in healthy donors. Assay: immunoSEQ multiplex PCR; the TCRdb copy retains only in-frame clones and omits some. The data contain under 90,000 clones, about 71% of them seen just once; the ten biggest clones take up more than 7%. The sequenced material came from PBMCs. The receptors come from a woman aged 40 to 50 in good health and CMV-seronegative. Each CDR3 is given with its conserved first and last residue. The D gene is left open where the match is weak. The size field is filled for only some rows; it gives once, few, many or a size class.

v_gene	j_gene	abundance	d_gene	CDR3aa	CDR3nt
TRBV10-2	TRBJ1-3	-	-	CASSRSTGTGNTIYF	TGCGCCAGCAGTCGTTCTACAGGGACTGGAAACACCATATATTTT
TRBV7-9	TRBJ1-1	-	TRBD1	CSSSIRQGWDTEAFF	TGTTCCAGCAGCATAAGACAGGGTTGGGACACTGAAGCTTTCTTT
TRBV27	TRBJ1-5	-	-	CASGRQGNQPQHF	TGTGCCAGCGGCCGACAGGGCAATCAGCCCCAGCATTTT
TRBV28	TRBJ2-7	-	TRBD2	CASAGGRALNEQYF	TGTGCCAGCGCGGGCGGGAGGGCCCTAAACGAGCAGTACTTC
TRBV7-8	TRBJ2-1	-	TRBD1	CASMTGGPAYNEQFF	TGTGCCAGCATGACAGGGGGGCCGGCCTACAATGAGCAGTTCTTC
TRBV16	TRBJ2-3	-	TRBD1	CASSSRTGGSRAGDTQYF	TGTGCCAGCAGCTCCCGGACAGGGGGCTCTCGGGCAGGAGATACGCAGTATTTT
TRBV7-9	TRBJ1-1	-	-	CASRPKERLGPEAFF	TGTGCCAGCAGACCCAAGGAGCGGTTAGGTCCTGAAGCTTTCTTT
TRBV29-1	TRBJ2-7	-	-	CSVGGVDEQYF	TGCAGCGTTGGGGGAGTCGACGAGCAGTACTTC
TRBV7-9	TRBJ2-1	-	-	CASSLPGHWANEQFF	TGTGCCAGCAGCTTACCCGGCCATTGGGCCAATGAGCAGTTCTTC
TRBV27	TRBJ2-3	-	-	CASSPLAGDTDTQYF	TGTGCCAGCAGTCCCCTGGCGGGCGACACAGATACGCAGTATTTT
TRBV28	TRBJ1-1	-	TRBD1	CASISGTAEAFF	TGTGCCAGCATCTCAGGGACAGCTGAAGCTTTCTTT
TRBV11-2	TRBJ1-5	few	TRBD1	CASSGNRGPNQPQHF	TGTGCCAGCAGCGGAAACAGGGGGCCCAATCAGCCCCAGCATTTT
TRBV19	TRBJ1-2	-	-	CASSPGGANYGYTF	TGTGCCAGTAGTCCCGGGGGGGCTAACTATGGCTACACCTTC
TRBV27	TRBJ1-1	-	-	CASSPRRGTEAFF	TGTGCCAGCAGTCCTAGAAGGGGCACTGAAGCTTTCTTT
TRBV10-3	TRBJ2-4	-	TRBD1	CAISEFPGQGSGPYF	TGTGCCATCAGTGAGTTCCCGGGACAGGGGTCGGGGCCGTACTTC
TRBV7-2	TRBJ2-5	-	-	CASSFAGQETQYF	TGTGCCAGCAGCTTCGCGGGGCAAGAGACCCAGTACTTC
TRBV4-2	TRBJ1-5	few	-	CASSQVPGRQPQHF	TGTGCCAGCAGCCAAGTGCCAGGGCGGCAGCCCCAGCATTTT
TRBV2	TRBJ1-5	-	TRBD1	CASSELDRLGNQPQHF	TGTGCCAGCAGTGAATTGGACAGGCTGGGCAATCAGCCCCAGCATTTT
TRBV19	TRBJ1-1	-	-	CASSRQTNTEAFF	TGTGCCAGTAGTAGACAAACGAACACTGAAGCTTTCTTT
TRBV19	TRBJ2-1	-	TRBD2	CASSLGGSNEQFF	TGTGCCAGTAGTCTGGGGGGGAGCAATGAGCAGTTCTTC
TRBV5-8	TRBJ2-7	few	TRBD2	CASSRAGSPTYEQYF	TGTGCCAGCAGCCGAGCGGGGTCCCCTACCTACGAGCAGTACTTC
TRBV10-3	TRBJ1-3	-	TRBD1	CAITQGGQVGNTIYF	TGTGCCATCACCCAGGGGGGACAGGTTGGAAACACCATATATTTT
TRBV2	TRBJ2-7	-	-	CASTATWGGGYEQYF	TGTGCCAGCACCGCCACATGGGGAGGTGGCTACGAGCAGTACTTC
TRBV6-5	TRBJ1-1	-	-	CASSKGGGTEAFF	TGTGCCAGCAGTAAAGGGGGGGGCACTGAAGCTTTCTTT
TRBV2	TRBJ1-5	-	-	CASSDRQGILSNQPQHF	TGTGCCAGCAGTGATAGGCAGGGGATTTTGAGCAATCAGCCCCAGCATTTT
TRBV7-2	TRBJ1-3	-	TRBD1	CASSLASTGVGNTIYF	TGTGCCAGCAGCTTAGCGAGTACAGGGGTTGGAAACACCATATATTTT
TRBV7-8	TRBJ2-6	-	-	CASSDIRGSSSGANVLTF	TGTGCCAGCAGCGACATCAGGGGCTCGAGCTCTGGGGCCAACGTCCTGACTTTC
TRBV6-1	TRBJ1-1	-	-	CASSEISSLTEAFF	TGTGCCAGCAGTGAAATCTCTTCGCTAACTGAAGCTTTCTTT
TRBV15	TRBJ1-1	once	-	CATSRDLSGNTEAFF	TGTGCCACCAGCAGAGATCTCTCAGGGAACACTGAAGCTTTCTTT
TRBV19	TRBJ1-1	-	-	CASKLSADKNTEAFF	TGTGCCAGTAAATTGTCGGCGGACAAGAACACTGAAGCTTTCTTT
TRBV6-1	TRBJ1-1	-	-	CASSRDFTNTEAFF	TGTGCCAGCTCAAGGGACTTTACGAACACTGAAGCTTTCTTT
TRBV2	TRBJ2-5	-	-	CASSAAGETQYF	TGTGCCAGCAGTGCTGCAGGGGAGACCCAGTACTTC
TRBV19	TRBJ1-1	-	-	CASSIGRSGTEAFF	TGTGCCAGTAGTATCGGCAGGTCGGGGACTGAAGCTTTCTTT
TRBV14	TRBJ1-2	once	-	CASSQDRGIGYGYTF	TGTGCCAGCAGCCAAGACAGGGGCATCGGCTATGGCTACACCTTC
TRBV10-1	TRBJ2-5	-	-	CARQGWETQYF	TGCGCCAGACAGGGTTGGGAGACCCAGTACTTC
TRBV2	TRBJ2-7	-	-	CASSYGINEQYF	TGTGCCAGCAGTTATGGCATCAACGAGCAGTACTTC
TRBV28	TRBJ1-4	-	TRBD1	CASSSQGVNEKLFF	TGTGCCAGCAGCTCACAGGGGGTTAATGAAAAACTGTTTTTT
TRBV10-3	TRBJ1-1	-	-	CAISDLKTGYTEAFF	TGTGCCATCAGTGACCTGAAAACAGGGTATACTGAAGCTTTCTTT
TRBV7-8	TRBJ1-5	-	-	CASSSRVRGNQPQHF	TGTGCCAGCAGCTCCCGGGTTAGAGGCAATCAGCCCCAGCATTTT
TRBV6-1	TRBJ2-7	-	-	CASSEIYEQYF	TGTGCCAGCAGTGAAATATACGAGCAGTACTTC
TRBV15	TRBJ1-1	-	TRBD1	CATSRRQGVAEAFF	TGTGCCACCAGCAGGAGACAGGGGGTGGCTGAAGCTTTCTTT
TRBV4-3	TRBJ1-3	-	-	CASSQEWLAGNTIYF	TGCGCCAGCAGCCAAGAATGGCTGGCTGGAAACACCATATATTTT
TRBV7-2	TRBJ1-2	few	TRBD1	CASSLRVGQGAGGYTF	TGTGCCAGCAGCTTAAGGGTGGGACAGGGGGCGGGTGGCTACACCTTC
TRBV5-4	TRBJ1-1	few	-	CASSLGQSNTEAFF	TGTGCCAGCAGCTTGGGTCAGTCGAACACTGAAGCTTTCTTT
TRBV12-5	TRBJ1-6	few	-	CASGWRSPPLHF	TGTGCTAGTGGTTGGAGGAGTCCACCCCTCCACTTT
TRBV5-5	TRBJ2-7	few	-	CASSPTAGWFTYEQYF	TGTGCCAGCAGCCCCACCGCAGGGTGGTTTACCTACGAGCAGTACTTC
TRBV27	TRBJ2-7	-	-	CASSFGRTYEQYF	TGTGCCAGCAGTTTTGGCAGAACCTACGAGCAGTACTTC
TRBV5-6	TRBJ2-7	-	TRBD2	CASSWGGDYEQYF	TGTGCCAGCAGCTGGGGGGGGGACTACGAGCAGTACTTC
TRBV4-3	TRBJ1-6	-	-	CASSQEWQGSYNSPLHF	TGCGCCAGCAGCCAAGAATGGCAGGGGAGCTATAATTCACCCCTCCACTTT
TRBV29-1	TRBJ2-3	-	TRBD2	CSVRYHGLAGVTDTQYF	TGCAGCGTAAGATACCACGGACTAGCGGGAGTCACAGATACGCAGTATTTT
TRBV9	TRBJ2-3	-	-	CASSVAPPDPVGGDTQYF	TGTGCCAGCAGCGTAGCCCCTCCAGACCCGGTTGGAGGGGATACGCAGTATTTT
TRBV4-1	TRBJ2-1	once	-	CASSHLEVGSSYNEQFF	TGCGCCAGCAGCCATCTGGAAGTTGGTAGCAGTTACAATGAGCAGTTCTTC
TRBV27	TRBJ2-3	-	TRBD2	CASSSPGLAGPDTQYF	TGTGCCAGCAGTTCCCCGGGACTAGCGGGACCAGATACGCAGTATTTT
TRBV10-3	TRBJ1-4	-	TRBD1	CAISESRGLGEKLFF	TGTGCCATCAGTGAGTCGAGGGGGCTAGGCGAAAAACTGTTTTTT
TRBV9	TRBJ2-1	once	TRBD1	CASSAGQVVQFF	TGTGCCAGCAGCGCCGGACAGGTCGTGCAGTTCTTC
TRBV6-6	TRBJ1-5	-	TRBD1	CASSYRQGASNQPQHF	TGTGCCAGCAGTTACAGACAGGGGGCAAGCAATCAGCCCCAGCATTTT
TRBV7-2	TRBJ2-7	few	-	CASSLNPPFGQYF	TGTGCCAGCAGCTTAAACCCTCCATTCGGGCAGTACTTC
TRBV27	TRBJ1-2	-	-	CASKGGFYGYTF	TGTGCCAGCAAGGGGGGGTTCTATGGCTACACCTTC
TRBV10-1	TRBJ1-6	-	-	CASSGGESNSPLHF	TGCGCCAGCAGTGGGGGGGAGTCTAATTCACCCCTCCACTTT
TRBV28	TRBJ1-2	few	TRBD1	CASRPQLGGSGYTF	TGTGCCAGCAGACCCCAGTTAGGGGGCTCTGGCTACACCTTC